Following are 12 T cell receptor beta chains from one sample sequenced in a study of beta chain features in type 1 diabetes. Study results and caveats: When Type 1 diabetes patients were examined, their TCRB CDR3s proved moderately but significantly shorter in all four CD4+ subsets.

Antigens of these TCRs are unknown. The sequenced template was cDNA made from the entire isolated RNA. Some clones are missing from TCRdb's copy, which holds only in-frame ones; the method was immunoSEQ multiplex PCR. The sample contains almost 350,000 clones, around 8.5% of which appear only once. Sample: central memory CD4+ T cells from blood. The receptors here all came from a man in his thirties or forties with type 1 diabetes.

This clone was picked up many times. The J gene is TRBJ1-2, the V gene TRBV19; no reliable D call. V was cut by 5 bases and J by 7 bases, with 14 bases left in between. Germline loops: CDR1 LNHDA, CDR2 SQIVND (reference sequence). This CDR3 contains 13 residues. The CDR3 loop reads CASSLGQERGYTF. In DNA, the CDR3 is TGTGCCAGTAGTCTCGGGCAGGAGCGTGGCTACACCTTC.

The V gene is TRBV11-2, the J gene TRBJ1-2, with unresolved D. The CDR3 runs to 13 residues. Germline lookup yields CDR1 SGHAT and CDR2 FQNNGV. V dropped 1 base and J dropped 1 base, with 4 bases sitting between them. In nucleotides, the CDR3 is TGTGCCAGCAGCTTAGGGGGTAACTATGGCTACACCTTC. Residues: CASSLGGNYGYTF.

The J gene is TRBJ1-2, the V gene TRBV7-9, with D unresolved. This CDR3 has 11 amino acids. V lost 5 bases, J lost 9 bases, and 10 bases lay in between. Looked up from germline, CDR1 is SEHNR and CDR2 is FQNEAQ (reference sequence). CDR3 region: CASSPGTRYTF. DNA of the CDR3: TGTGCCAGCAGCCCCGGCACCCGCTACACCTTC.

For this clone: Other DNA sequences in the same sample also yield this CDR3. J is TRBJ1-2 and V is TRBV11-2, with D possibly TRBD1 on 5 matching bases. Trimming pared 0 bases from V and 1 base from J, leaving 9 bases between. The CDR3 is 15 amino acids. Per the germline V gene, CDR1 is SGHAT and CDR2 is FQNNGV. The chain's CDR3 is CASSLDGGFNYGYTF. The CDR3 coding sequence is TGTGCCAGCAGCTTAGATGGGGGGTTTAACTATGGCTACACCTTC. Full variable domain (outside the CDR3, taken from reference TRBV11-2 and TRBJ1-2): EAGVAQSPRYKIIEKRQSVAFWCNPISGHATLYWYQQILGQGPKLLIQFQNNGVVDDSQLPKDRFSAERLKGVDSTLKIQPAKLEDSAVYLCASSLDGGFNYGYTFGSGTRLTVV.

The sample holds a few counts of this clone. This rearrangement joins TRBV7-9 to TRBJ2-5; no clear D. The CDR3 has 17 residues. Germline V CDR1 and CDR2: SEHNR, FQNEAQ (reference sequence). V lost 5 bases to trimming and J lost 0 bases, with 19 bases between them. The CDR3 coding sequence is TGTGCCAGCAGCCTCCCCCGGACGGAACCAAACCAAGAGACCCAGTACTTC. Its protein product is CASSLPRTEPNQETQYF. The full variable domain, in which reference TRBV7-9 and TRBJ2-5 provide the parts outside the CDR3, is DTGVSQNPRHKITKRGQNVTFRCDPISEHNRLYWYRQTLGQGPEFLTYFQNEAQLEKSRLLSDRFSAERPKGSFSTLEIQRTEQGDSAMYLCASSLPRTEPNQETQYFGPGTRLLVL.

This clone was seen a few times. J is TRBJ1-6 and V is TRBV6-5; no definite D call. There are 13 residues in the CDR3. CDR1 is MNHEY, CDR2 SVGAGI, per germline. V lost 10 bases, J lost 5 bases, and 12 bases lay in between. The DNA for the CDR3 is TGTGCCACTCGCGCCAACAATAATTCACCCCTCCACTTT. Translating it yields CATRANNNSPLHF.

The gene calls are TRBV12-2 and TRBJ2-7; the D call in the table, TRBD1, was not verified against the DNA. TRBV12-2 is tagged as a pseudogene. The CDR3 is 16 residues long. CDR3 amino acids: CASRLAQEDRVDEQYF. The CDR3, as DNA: TGTGCAAGTCGCTTAGCGCAGGAGGACAGGGTTGACGAGCAGTACTTC.

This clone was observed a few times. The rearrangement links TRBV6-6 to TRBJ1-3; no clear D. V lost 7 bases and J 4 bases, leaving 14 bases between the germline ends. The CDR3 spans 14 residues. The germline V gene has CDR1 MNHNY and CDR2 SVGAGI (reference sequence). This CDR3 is CASNVRSLGNTIYF. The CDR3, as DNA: TGTGCCAGCAACGTCAGGTCTTTGGGAAACACCATATATTTT.

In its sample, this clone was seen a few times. CDR3 sequence reads: CASSLGPGREQYF. In DNA, the CDR3 is TGTGCCAGCAGCTTAGGTCCGGGGCGAGAGCAGTACTTC. The chain recombines TRBV11-3 with TRBJ2-7; D tentatively reads TRBD1 or TRBD2 (5 bases each). The CDR3 length is 13 residues. V was shortened by 1 base and J by 7 bases, with 11 bases between the two germline ends. The germline V gene has CDR1 SGHNT and CDR2 YENEEA.

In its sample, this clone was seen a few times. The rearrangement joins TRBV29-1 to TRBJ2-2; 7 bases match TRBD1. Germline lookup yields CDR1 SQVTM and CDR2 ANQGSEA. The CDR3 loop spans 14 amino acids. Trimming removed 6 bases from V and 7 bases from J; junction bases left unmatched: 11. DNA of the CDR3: TGCAGCGTCCTTGAGGGGGCAGTGGGCGGGGAGCTGTTTTTT. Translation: CSVLEGAVGGELFF.

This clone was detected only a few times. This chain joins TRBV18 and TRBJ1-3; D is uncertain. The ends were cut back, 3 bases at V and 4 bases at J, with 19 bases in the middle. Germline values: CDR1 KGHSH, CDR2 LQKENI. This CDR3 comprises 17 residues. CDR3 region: CASSPGVPTMTGNTIYF. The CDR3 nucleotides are TGTGCCAGCTCACCCGGGGTCCCAACTATGACGGGAAACACCATATATTTT.

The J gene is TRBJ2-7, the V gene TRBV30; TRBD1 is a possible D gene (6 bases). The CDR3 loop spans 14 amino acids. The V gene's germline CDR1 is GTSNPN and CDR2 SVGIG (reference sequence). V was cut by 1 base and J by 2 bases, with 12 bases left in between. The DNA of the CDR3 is TGTGCCTGGAGTGCACGGACAGATACCTACGAGCAGTACTTC. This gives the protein CAWSARTDTYEQYF.